The TCR beta chain under discussion was sequenced for a study of radiation and T cells in renal cell carcinoma. Germline-derived CDR1 and CDR2 are SGHNT and YYREEE (reference sequence). There are 14 residues in the CDR3. Trimming took off 4 bases at V and 4 bases at J, with 15 bases between the two ends. Time point in this sample: blood 4 weeks post-SBRT, at nephrectomy. As for treatment: 15 Gy SBRT to primary tumor, nephrectomy 4 weeks later. Produced via immunoSEQ multiplex PCR; TCRdb's table is partial and in-frame only. Among approximately 70,000 clones listed, more than 60% were seen once. V usage is TRBV5-4 and J usage is TRBJ2-7; TRBD1 might be the D (6 bases). The sample in question was blood, obtained from a patient whose treatment included radiotherapy and nephrectomy. This sequence was found in a man aged 55 to 70 with renal cell carcinoma. The CDR3 DNA sequence: TGTGCCAGCAGCCTGGACAGCTTTTCATACGAGCAGTACTTC. This gives the protein CASSLDSFSYEQYF.